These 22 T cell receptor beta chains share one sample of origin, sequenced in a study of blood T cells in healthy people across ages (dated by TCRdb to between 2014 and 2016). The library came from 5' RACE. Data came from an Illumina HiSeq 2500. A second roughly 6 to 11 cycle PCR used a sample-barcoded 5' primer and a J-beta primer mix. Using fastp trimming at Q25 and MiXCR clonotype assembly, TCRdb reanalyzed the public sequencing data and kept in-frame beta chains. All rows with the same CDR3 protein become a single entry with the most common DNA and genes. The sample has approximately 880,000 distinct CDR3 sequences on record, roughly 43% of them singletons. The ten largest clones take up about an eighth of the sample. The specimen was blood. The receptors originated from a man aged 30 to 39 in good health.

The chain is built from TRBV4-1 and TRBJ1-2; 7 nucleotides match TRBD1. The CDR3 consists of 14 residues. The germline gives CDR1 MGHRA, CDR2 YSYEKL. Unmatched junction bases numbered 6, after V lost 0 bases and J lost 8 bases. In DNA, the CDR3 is TGCGCCAGCAGCCAAGATCGGGCAGGGGGAGGCTACACCTTC. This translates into CASSQDRAGGGYTF.

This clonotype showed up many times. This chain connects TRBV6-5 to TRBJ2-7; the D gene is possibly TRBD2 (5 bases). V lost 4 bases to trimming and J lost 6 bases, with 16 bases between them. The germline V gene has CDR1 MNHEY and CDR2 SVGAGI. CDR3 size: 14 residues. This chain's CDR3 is CASSSRQVASEQYF. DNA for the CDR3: TGTGCCAGCAGTTCTCGACAAGTAGCGAGCGAGCAGTACTTC.

CDR3 DNA sequence: TGTGCCAGCAGGGGAGATGATGGCTATAATTCACCCCTCCACTTT. Translation: CASRGDDGYNSPLHF. The chain uses TRBV7-9 and TRBJ1-6; D is unresolved. V was shortened by 6 bases and J by 3 bases, with 12 bases between the two germline ends. This CDR3 has 15 amino acids. Germline V gene sequence: CDR1 SEHNR, CDR2 FQNEAQ (reference sequence). Based on the CDR3 plus reference TRBV7-9 and TRBJ1-6, the full variable domain is DTGVSQNPRHKITKRGQNVTFRCDPISEHNRLYWYRQTLGQGPEFLTYFQNEAQLEKSRLLSDRFSAERPKGSFSTLEIQRTEQGDSAMYLCASRGDDGYNSPLHFGNGTRLTVT.

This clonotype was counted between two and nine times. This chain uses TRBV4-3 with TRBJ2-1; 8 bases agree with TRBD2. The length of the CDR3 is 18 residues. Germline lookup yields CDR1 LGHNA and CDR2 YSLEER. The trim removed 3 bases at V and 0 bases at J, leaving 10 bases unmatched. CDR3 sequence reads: CASSQEYRGGGSYNEQFF. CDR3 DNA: TGCGCCAGCAGCCAGGAGTATCGGGGGGGTGGCTCCTACAATGAGCAGTTCTTC.

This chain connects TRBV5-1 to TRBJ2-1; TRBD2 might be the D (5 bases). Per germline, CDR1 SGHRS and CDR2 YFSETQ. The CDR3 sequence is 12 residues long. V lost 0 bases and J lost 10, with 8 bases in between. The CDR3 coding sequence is TGCGCCAGCAGCTTGGTGGAGGCAGAGCAGTTCTTC. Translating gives CASSLVEAEQFF.

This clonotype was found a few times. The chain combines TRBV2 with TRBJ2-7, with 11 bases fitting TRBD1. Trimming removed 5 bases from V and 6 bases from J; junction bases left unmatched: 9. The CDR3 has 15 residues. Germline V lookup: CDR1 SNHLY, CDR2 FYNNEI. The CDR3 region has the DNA TGTGCCAGCAGTCCGGAGTTCGGGACAGGGGGCGAGCAGTACTTC. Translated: CASSPEFGTGGEQYF.

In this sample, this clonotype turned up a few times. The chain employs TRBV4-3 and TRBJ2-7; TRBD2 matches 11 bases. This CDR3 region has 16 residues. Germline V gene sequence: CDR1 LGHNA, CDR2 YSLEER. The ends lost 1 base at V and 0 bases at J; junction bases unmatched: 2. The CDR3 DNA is TGCGCCAGCAGCCAAGCAACTAGCGGGGGCTCCTACGAGCAGTACTTC. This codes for CASSQATSGGSYEQYF.

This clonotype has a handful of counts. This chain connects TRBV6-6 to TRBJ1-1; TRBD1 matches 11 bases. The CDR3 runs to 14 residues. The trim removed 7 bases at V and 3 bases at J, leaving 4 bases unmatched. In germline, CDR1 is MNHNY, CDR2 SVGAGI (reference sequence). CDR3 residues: CASIKGQGDTEAFF. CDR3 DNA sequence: TGTGCCAGCATCAAGGGACAGGGGGACACTGAAGCTTTCTTT.

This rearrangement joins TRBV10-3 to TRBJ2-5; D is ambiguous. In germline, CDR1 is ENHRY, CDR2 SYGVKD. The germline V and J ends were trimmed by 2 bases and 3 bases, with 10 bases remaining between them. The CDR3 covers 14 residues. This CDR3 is CAISETGGEETQYF. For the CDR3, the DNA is TGTGCCATCAGTGAGACGGGTGGGGAAGAGACCCAGTACTTC.

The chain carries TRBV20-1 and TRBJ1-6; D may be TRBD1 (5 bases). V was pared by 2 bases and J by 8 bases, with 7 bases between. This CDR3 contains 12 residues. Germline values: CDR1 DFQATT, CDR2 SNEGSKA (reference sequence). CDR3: CSARQGDSPLHF. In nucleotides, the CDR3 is TGCAGTGCTAGACAGGGTGATTCACCCCTCCACTTT.

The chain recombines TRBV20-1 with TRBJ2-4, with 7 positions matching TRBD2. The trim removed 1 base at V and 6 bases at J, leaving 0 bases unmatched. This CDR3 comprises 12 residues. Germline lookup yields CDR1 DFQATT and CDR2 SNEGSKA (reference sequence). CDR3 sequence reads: CSARGEGNIQYF. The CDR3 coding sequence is TGCAGTGCTAGAGGGGAGGGAAACATTCAGTACTTC.

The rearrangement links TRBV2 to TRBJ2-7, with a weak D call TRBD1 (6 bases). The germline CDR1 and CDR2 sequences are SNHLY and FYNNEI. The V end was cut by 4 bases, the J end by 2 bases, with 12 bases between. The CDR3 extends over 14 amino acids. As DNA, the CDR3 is TGTGCCAGCAGTGGAGGGGCAGGGGCCTACGAGCAGTACTTC. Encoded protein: CASSGGAGAYEQYF.

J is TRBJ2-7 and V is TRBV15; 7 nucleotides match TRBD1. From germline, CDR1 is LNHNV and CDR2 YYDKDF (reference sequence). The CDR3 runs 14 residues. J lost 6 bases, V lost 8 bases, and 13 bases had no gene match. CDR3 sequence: CATSTEMTGTEQYF. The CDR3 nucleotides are TGTGCCACCTCAACGGAGATGACAGGGACCGAGCAGTACTTC.

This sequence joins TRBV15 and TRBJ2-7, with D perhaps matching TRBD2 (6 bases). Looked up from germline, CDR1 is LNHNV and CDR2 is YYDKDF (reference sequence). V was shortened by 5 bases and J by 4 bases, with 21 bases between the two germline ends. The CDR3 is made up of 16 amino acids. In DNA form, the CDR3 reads TGTGCCACCAGCCCCAGACGTAGCGGCTTGTTTTACGAGCAGTACTTC. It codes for CATSPRRSGLFYEQYF.

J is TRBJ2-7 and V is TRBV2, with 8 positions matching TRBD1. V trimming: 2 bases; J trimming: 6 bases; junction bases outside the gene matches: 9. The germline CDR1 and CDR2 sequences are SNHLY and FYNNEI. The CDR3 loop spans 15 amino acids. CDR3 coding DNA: TGTGCCAGCAGTGAATTGTTTCAGGGGGCTATCGAGCAGTACTTC. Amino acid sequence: CASSELFQGAIEQYF.

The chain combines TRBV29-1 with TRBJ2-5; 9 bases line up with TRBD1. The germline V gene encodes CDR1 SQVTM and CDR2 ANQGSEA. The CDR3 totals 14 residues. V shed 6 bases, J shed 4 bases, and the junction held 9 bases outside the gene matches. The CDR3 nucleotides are TGCAGCGTCCTTCCTTTGACAGGGGGAGAGACCCAGTACTTC. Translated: CSVLPLTGGETQYF.

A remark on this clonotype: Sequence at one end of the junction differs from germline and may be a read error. The CDR3 coding sequence is TGTGCCCGCAGCGCAAGGCCCCTAGCGGGGCTGGACAATGAGCAGTTCTTC. Residues: CARSARPLAGLDNEQFF. This chain uses TRBV3-1 with TRBJ2-1; TRBD2 agrees at 9 bases. Per the germline V gene, CDR1 is LGHDT and CDR2 is YNNKEL (reference sequence). The CDR3 contains 17 residues.

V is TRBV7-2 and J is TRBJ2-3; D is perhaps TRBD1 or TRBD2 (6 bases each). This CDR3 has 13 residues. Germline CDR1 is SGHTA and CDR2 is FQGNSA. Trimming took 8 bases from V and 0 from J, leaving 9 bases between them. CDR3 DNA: TGTGCCAGCGGGGGGCGTAGCACAGATACGCAGTATTTT. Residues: CASGGRSTDTQYF. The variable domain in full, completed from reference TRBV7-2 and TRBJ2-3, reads GAGVSQSPSNKVTEKGKDVELRCDPISGHTALYWYRQSLGQGLEFLIYFQGNSAPDKSGLPSDRFSAERTGGSVSTLTIQRTQQEDSAVYLCASGGRSTDTQYFGPGTRLTVL.

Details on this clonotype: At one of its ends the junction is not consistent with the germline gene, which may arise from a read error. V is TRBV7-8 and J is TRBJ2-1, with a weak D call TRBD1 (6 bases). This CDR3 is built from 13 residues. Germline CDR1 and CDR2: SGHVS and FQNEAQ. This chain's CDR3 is CAGSLGTSGEQFF. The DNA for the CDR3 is TGTGCCGGCAGCTTAGGGACATCAGGTGAGCAGTTCTTC.

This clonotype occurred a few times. The CDR3 protein is CASSPSGGPSTDTQYF. The CDR3 nucleotides read TGCGCCAGCAGCCCCTCCGGGGGGCCCTCGACAGATACGCAGTATTTT. The chain combines TRBV4-1 with TRBJ2-3; D may be TRBD2 (7 bases). V shed 4 bases and J shed 3 bases, with 17 bases lying between them. The CDR3 runs 16 residues. Germline loops: CDR1 MGHRA, CDR2 YSYEKL.

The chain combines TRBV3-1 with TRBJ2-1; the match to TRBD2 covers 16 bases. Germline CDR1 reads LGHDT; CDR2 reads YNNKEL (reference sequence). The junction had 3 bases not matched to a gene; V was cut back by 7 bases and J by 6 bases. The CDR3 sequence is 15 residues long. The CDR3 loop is CASTGTSGGANEQFF. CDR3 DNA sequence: TGTGCCAGCACCGGGACTAGCGGGGGGGCCAATGAGCAGTTCTTC.

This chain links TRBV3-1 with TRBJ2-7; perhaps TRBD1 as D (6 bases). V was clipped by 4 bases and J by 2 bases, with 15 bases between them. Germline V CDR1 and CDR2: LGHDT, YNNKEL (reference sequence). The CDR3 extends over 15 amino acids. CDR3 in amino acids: CASSRVPGGTYEQYF. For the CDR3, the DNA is TGTGCCAGCAGCCGGGTTCCTGGGGGCACCTACGAGCAGTACTTC.